These T cell receptor beta chains were read from a single sample in a study of CD8+CD57+ T cells in acquired aplastic anemia. TCRdb passed the reads through MiXCR, listing each CDR3 protein once. The table includes 400,000 to 500,000 distinct CDR3 sequences, around 72% detected once. Material: sorted CD4+, CD8+, or CD8+CD57+ T cells (not recorded which) from PBMCs. Every receptor here comes from a human donor in good health, serving as a control. Both conserved end residues are part of each CDR3. The order of the fields is J gene, V gene, clone size, D gene, CDR3 protein, CDR3 DNA. D genes are given only for firm matches. Expanded clones are given a class, and other clones once, few, many or no size at all.

TRBJ2-7 TRBV12-3/TRBV12-4 many TRBD1 CASRGQGVAYEQYF TGTGCCAGCAGGGGACAGGGTGTGGCCTACGAGCAGTACTTC
TRBJ2-1 TRBV7-2 NA TRBD2 CASSDTLAVHYNEQFF TGTGCCAGCAGCGATACTCTAGCGGTACATTACAATGAGCAGTTCTTC
TRBJ2-7 TRBV19 few TRBD1 CATQGQGNPEQYF TGTGCCACCCAGGGACAGGGAAATCCCGAGCAGTACTTC
TRBJ1-4 TRBV2 few NA CASSLGGGNEKLFF TGTGCCAGCAGTCTGGGAGGGGGGAATGAAAAACTGTTTTTT
TRBJ2-3 TRBV6-2/TRBV6-3 few TRBD2 CASRILAGGGDTQYF TGTGCCAGCAGAATCTTAGCGGGGGGTGGTGATACGCAGTATTTT
TRBJ2-6 TRBV20-1 NA TRBD2 CSARAPLGGNVLTF TGCAGTGCTAGAGCCCCCTTGGGAGGGAACGTCCTGACTTTC
TRBJ2-1 TRBV5-6 NA TRBD2 CASSFLVIAGGKNEQFF TGTGCCAGCAGCTTCCTGGTCATAGCGGGGGGGAAGAATGAGCAGTTCTTC
TRBJ1-5 TRBV5-5 many TRBD1 CASSGTGDRNQPQHF TGTGCCAGCAGCGGTACAGGGGACCGCAATCAGCCCCAGCATTTT
TRBJ2-2 TRBV7-8 many TRBD1 CASSPLLGTGATGELFF TGTGCCAGCAGCCCCTTATTAGGGACAGGGGCCACCGGGGAGCTGTTTTTT
TRBJ1-2 TRBV7-6 NA TRBD1 CASSLAPWTGFGYGYTF TGTGCCAGCAGCTTAGCCCCTTGGACAGGGTTTGGCTATGGCTACACCTTC
TRBJ2-5 TRBV7-2 NA NA CASSLARLTFGSGF NA
TRBJ2-1 TRBV24-1 NA NA CATNDPNQDTQYF TGTGCCACCAATGATCCCAATCAGGATACGCAGTACTTT
TRBJ1-4 TRBV2 many NA CASSEAMEVSEKLFF TGTGCCAGCAGTGAAGCGATGGAGGTCAGTGAAAAACTGTTTTTT